This passage covers 10 T cell receptor beta chains from one sample sequenced in a study of T cell responses to AZD1222 COVID-19 vaccine. Assay used: immunoSEQ multiplex PCR; TCRdb lists only in-frame clones, some missing. In the table there are about 98,000 clones, around 83% of which are singletons. The sample in question was peripheral blood, obtained on day 0 of AZD1222 vaccination. These receptors all come from an adult in good health.

The V gene is TRBV3-1 (or the pseudogene TRBV3-2), the J gene TRBJ2-7; D is unresolved. Trimming stripped 1 base from V and 0 bases from J, with 7 bases between. Germline-derived CDR1 and CDR2 are LGHDT and YNNKEL (reference sequence). CDR3 length: 14 residues. The CDR3 here is CASSQAEFSYEQYF. DNA for the CDR3: TGTGCCAGCAGCCAAGCGGAATTCTCCTACGAGCAGTACTTC.

J is TRBJ1-4 and V is TRBV28; D is possibly TRBD1 (6 bases). Trimming took 7 bases from V and 5 from J, leaving 11 bases between them. The V gene's germline CDR1 is MDHEN and CDR2 SYDVKM. There are 13 residues in the CDR3. In DNA form, the CDR3 reads TGTGCCAGCAACGAAGGGGGGAATGAAAAACTGTTTTTT. As protein: CASNEGGNEKLFF.

The chain employs TRBV4-2 and TRBJ2-1, with 7 bases fitting TRBD2. The length of the CDR3 is 14 residues. Trimming removed 6 bases from V and 4 bases from J; junction bases left unmatched: 6. The germline V gene has CDR1 LGHNA and CDR2 YNFKEQ. The CDR3 region is CASSSGGPYNEQFF. DNA of the CDR3: TGTGCCAGCAGTTCGGGGGGACCTTACAATGAGCAGTTCTTC.

The chain joins TRBV4-3 to TRBJ1-2; 8 positions agree with TRBD1. CDR1 is LGHNA and CDR2 is YSLEER in the germline V gene. V shed 3 bases and J 6 bases; nucleotides not matched to a gene: 6. The CDR3 is 14 amino acids. CDR3 in DNA: TGCGCCAGCAGCCACCCGGACAGGGACGATGGCTACACCTTC. Translation: CASSHPDRDDGYTF.

This clone appeared a single time. The rearrangement links TRBV5-1 to TRBJ1-4; TRBD1 matches 8 bases. J was trimmed by 6 bases and V by 4 bases; bases with no gene match: 8. Germline loops: CDR1 SGHRS, CDR2 YFSETQ. This CDR3 has 15 residues. DNA of the CDR3: TGCGCCAGCAGCGCGACAGGGGCCAATGATGAAAAACTGTTTTTT. This codes for CASSATGANDEKLFF.

V usage is TRBV5-6 and J usage is TRBJ2-1; D is unresolved. This CDR3 region has 11 residues. CDR1 and CDR2 (germline): SGHDT, YYEEEE. V lost 0 bases and J 10 bases, leaving 5 bases between the germline ends. CDR3 sequence (DNA): TGTGCCAGCAGCTTGGACTGGGAGCAGTTCTTC. It is translated as CASSLDWEQFF.

The chain uses TRBV5-4 and TRBJ1-1, with unresolved D. This CDR3 is built from 15 residues. In germline, CDR1 is SGHNT, CDR2 YYREEE (reference sequence). Deletions cut 3 bases from V and 0 bases from J, with 12 bases between. CDR3 loop: CASSSAEFLNTEAFF. The CDR3 bases are TGTGCCAGCAGCTCTGCAGAGTTCCTGAACACTGAAGCTTTCTTT.

This rearrangement joins TRBV5-6 to TRBJ1-2; perhaps TRBD1 as D (5 bases). The germline CDR1 and CDR2 sequences are SGHDT and YYEEEE. V lost 4 bases and J lost 2, with 12 bases in between. This CDR3 region has 14 residues. The CDR3 region is CASSGSGPNYGYTF. CDR3 bases: TGTGCCAGCAGCGGCTCAGGGCCCAACTATGGCTACACCTTC.

The chain has TRBV19 and TRBJ2-1; 10 bases are a match to TRBD2. The germline CDR1 and CDR2 sequences are LNHDA and SQIVND (reference sequence). Trimming took 6 bases from V and 3 from J; bases not matched to a gene: 11. This CDR3 has 17 amino acids. CDR3 bases: TGTGCCAGTAGGGGGCTAGCGGGGGCCCAAGGCTACAATGAGCAGTTCTTC. Encoded protein: CASRGLAGAQGYNEQFF.

This sequence joins TRBV5-6 and TRBJ2-2; 7 bases line up with TRBD1. The CDR3 runs 13 residues. V was pared by 2 bases and J by 8 bases, with 3 bases of the junction left unmatched. The V gene's germline CDR1 is SGHDT and CDR2 YYEEEE. CDR3 residues: CASSFDRAGELFF. DNA of the CDR3: TGTGCCAGCAGCTTTGACAGGGCTGGGGAGCTGTTTTTT.